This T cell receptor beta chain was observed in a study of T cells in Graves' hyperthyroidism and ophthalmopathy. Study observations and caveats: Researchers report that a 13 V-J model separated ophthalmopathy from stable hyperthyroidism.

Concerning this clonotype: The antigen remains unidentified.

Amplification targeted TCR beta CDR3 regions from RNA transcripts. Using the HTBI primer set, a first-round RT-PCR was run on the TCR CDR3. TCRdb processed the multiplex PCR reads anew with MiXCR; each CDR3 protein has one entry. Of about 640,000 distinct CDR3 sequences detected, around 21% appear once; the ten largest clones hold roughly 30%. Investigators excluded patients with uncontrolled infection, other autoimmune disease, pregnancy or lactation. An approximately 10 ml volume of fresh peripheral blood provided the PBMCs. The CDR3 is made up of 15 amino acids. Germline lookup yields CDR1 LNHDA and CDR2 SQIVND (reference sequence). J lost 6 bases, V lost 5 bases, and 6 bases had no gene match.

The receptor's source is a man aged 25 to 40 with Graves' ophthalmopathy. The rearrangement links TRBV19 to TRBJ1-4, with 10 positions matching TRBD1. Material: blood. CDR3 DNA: TGTGCCAGTAGTCTCCTGGGGACAGGGGATGAAAAACTGTTTTTT. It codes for CASSLLGTGDEKLFF.